This TCR beta chain was captured in a study of early T cells in non-severe SARS-CoV-2 infection. This clonotype has ten or more counts. TCRdb independently ran MiXCR on the 5' RACE reads; one entry per CDR3 protein. The sample lists tens of thousands of distinct CDR3 sequences; 9% to 15% were seen once. The germline gives CDR1 LNHDA, CDR2 SQIVND (reference sequence). CDR3 length equals 15 residues. V was cut by 5 bases and J by 3 bases, with 14 bases left in between. The specimen was whole blood. V and J are TRBV19 and TRBJ2-1; D might be TRBD1 or TRBD2, each matching 5 bases. The TCR comes from an adult who was a healthcare worker with PCR-confirmed SARS-CoV-2 infection or an uninfected control (not recorded which). CDR3 nucleotides: TGTGCCAGTAGTCGGGGCCAGCCGAACTACAATGAGCAGTTCTTC. Translation: CASSRGQPNYNEQFF.